The T cell receptor beta chain under discussion was sequenced for a study of long-term antiretroviral therapy in people with HIV. At the survey level, the v3.0 immunoSEQ assay was run. Only in-frame clones appear in the TCRdb table, and some are missing; sequencing was by immunoSEQ multiplex PCR. Of around 26,000 clones listed, about 79% are singletons. This receptor was taken from a man aged 50 or older with HIV. The input for sequencing was unsorted PBMCs, taken 3 years after starting antiretroviral therapy.

CDR3: CASVRDGDFYGYTF. DNA for the CDR3: TGTGCCAGCGTCCGGGACGGAGATTTCTATGGCTACACCTTC. The chain has TRBV25-1 and TRBJ1-2; the D gene is possibly TRBD1 (5 bases). Trimming took off 8 bases at V and 4 bases at J, with 17 bases between the two ends. The CDR3 consists of 14 residues. Germline V gene sequence: CDR1 MGHDK, CDR2 SYGVNS.